This T cell receptor beta chain was captured by sequencing in a study of beta chain features in type 1 diabetes (dated by TCRdb to 2017 to 2018). General notes on the study: Patients and healthy donors did not differ in mean age, gender distribution, total cell number or subset yield. A total of 107,917,701 sorted cells were examined across all samples, and RNA yield correlated strongly with the number of cells per subset. The study compared the TCRB repertoires of sorted circulating CD4+ T cell subsets in recently diagnosed type 1 diabetes patients with those in matched healthy donors. Naive and central memory subsets were obtained from all 30 or so donors, but regulatory and stem cell-like memory subsets were isolated from only 8 patients and 8 healthy donors.

The entire amount of isolated RNA was reverse transcribed using the High Capacity cDNA Reverse Transcription Kit, so the sequenced TCRB transcripts were expressed ones. Naive, central memory and regulatory T cell samples underwent deep immunoSEQ sequencing, averaging about 3.3 million total reads per sample. Sorted cells were lysed in RLT buffer, and RNA was extracted using DNase-treated RNeasy Micro or Mini kits according to cell number. Each cell subset was processed separately to prevent cross-contamination, with patient and healthy donor samples processed together. Using the immunoSEQ multiplex PCR, TCRB sequences were amplified from cDNA into 87-bp fragments spanning the CDR3 region. Sequencing of the amplicons was performed on the Illumina HiSeq platform. On the study's bioinformatics: Synthetic template baselines were used to correct PCR bias computationally, reads within Hamming distance 2 were collapsed together, and singletons that could not be merged were discarded. Reads were aligned against IMGT to assign V, D and J genes, CDR3 length and insertions or deletions at six rearrangement sites. Within each subset, clonotype counts were normalized to the number of sorted cells before true diversity and Gini coefficients were calculated with the tcR R package. Repertoire sharing was quantified using the overlap coefficient calculated on TCRB nucleotide sequences. TCRdb obtained this table from immuneACCESS and retained in-frame rearrangements with V and J assigned. These tables miss some clones; where compared with another copy, unresolved V genes account for less than half of the shortfall, and the remainder is unexplained. V, J and clone size were drawn from that table, and D and trimming were deduced from the DNA. Within this sample are 150,000 to 170,000 clones, with about 7.3% of them counted one time only. The top ten clones comprise less than 0.85% of the sample.

For CDR1 and CDR2, the germline V gene (reference sequence) lists SEHNR and FQNEAQ. V is shortened by 7 bases, J by 4 bases, and the region joining them spans 16 bases. Taken from cysteine to phenylalanine, the CDR3 has 14 residues. The sequence is cut down to CDR3 DNA, 42 bases in frame from base 1. Each donor gave one peripheral blood draw, approximately 120 mL on average, collected into heparinised tubes. Using a panel that included CD45RO, CCR7, CD25, CD127, CD95 and CD27, naive, central memory, regulatory and stem cell-like memory CD4+ T cells were sorted on a BD FACSAria II. Purity was above 98% for every sorted population. PBMCs were isolated immediately by Lymphoprep density gradient centrifugation and stained directly without culture. Samples were stained and sorted in pairs, with one healthy donor and one patient per experiment, so that batch effects were minimized. The paper's findings and limits, for the study overall: Because cDNA was sequenced instead of genomic DNA, highly expressing activated cells could be over-represented, though the groups showed no difference in activation or CD3 levels. PCR might favor shorter templates, but patient and control samples were amplified and corrected together, so any skew would affect both groups equally. In all four CD4+ subsets, TCRB CDR3 length was moderately but significantly shorter in type 1 diabetes patients. Fewer insertions and more nucleotide deletions at VDJ recombination sites were observed in patients with type 1 diabetes, implying thymic rearrangement abnormalities. The naive, central memory and regulatory TCRB repertoires appeared to resemble one another more closely among patients than among healthy donors. Because small numbers of individuals were included in the HLA sub-analyses, any influence of HLA type on TCRB rearrangement was left unresolved.

This clone was detected only a few times. This receptor's antigen is unknown. No base quality values were provided; no much bigger clone lies one nucleotide off. The material sequenced was central memory CD4+ T cells from blood. The chain is made from TRBV7-9 and TRBJ1-2; matching of 5 bases hints at TRBD1 as the D gene. The source is a man aged 18 to 29 in good health. The DNA reads as follows: TGTGCCAGCACCGGGACTGAACGTTCCTATGGCTACACCTTC. Its amino acids are CASTGTERSYGYTF.